The next 11 T cell receptor beta chains were all read from a single sample in a study of OX40 agonist ivuxolimab in advanced cancers. Measured with immunoSEQ multiplex PCR; TCRdb has only the in-frame clones, and not every one. The data contain 15,000 to 20,000 clones, approximately 84% of them singletons. The material was CD4+ or CD8+ T cells sorted from blood, obtained in a trial of the OX40 agonist ivuxolimab. Source of these receptors: an adult with an advanced solid tumor such as melanoma, head and neck, liver or kidney cancer.

The chain joins TRBV19 to TRBJ1-5; unclear D gene. V was cut by 3 bases and J by 7 bases, with 10 bases left in between. CDR3 length: 13 residues. The germline V gene has CDR1 LNHDA and CDR2 SQIVND (reference sequence). The CDR3 reads CASSIRPGQPQHF. The CDR3 nucleotides are TGTGCCAGTAGTATCAGACCTGGGCAGCCCCAGCATTTT.

V and J are TRBV2 and TRBJ2-5; possible D gene TRBD2, 5 bases. The CDR3 is 14 amino acids. Germline CDR1 SNHLY, CDR2 FYNNEI. V lost 8 bases and J lost 0, with 13 bases in between. The CDR3 loop is CASAGVVYQETQYF. In nucleotides, the CDR3 is TGTGCCAGCGCCGGGGTAGTTTACCAAGAGACCCAGTACTTC.

CDR3 sequence (DNA): TGTGCCAGCAGCCAATCCCTGGGACAGGGTTCCGAGCAGTACTTC. Translation gives CASSQSLGQGSEQYF. This sequence joins TRBV5-4 and TRBJ2-7; 9 bases are a match to TRBD1. Germline-derived CDR1 and CDR2 are SGHNT and YYREEE (reference sequence). The CDR3 is 15 residues long. With 4 bases clipped from V and 6 bases from J, the junction kept 11 bases outside the gene matches. The complete variable domain, with remaining parts taken from reference TRBV5-4 and TRBJ2-7, reads ETGVTQSPTHLIKTRGQQVTLRCSSQSGHNTVSWYQQALGQGPQFIFQYYREEENGRGNFPPRFSGLQFPNYSSELNVNALELDDSALYLCASSQSLGQGSEQYFGPGTRLTVT.

This clone appeared a single time. The chain is built from TRBV29-1 and TRBJ1-3; D remains ambiguous. V gave up 7 bases and J gave up 3 bases, with 13 bases separating them. The germline CDR1 and CDR2 sequences are SQVTM and ANQGSEA. The CDR3 contains 13 residues. In DNA form, the CDR3 reads TGCAGCGCATACCCGGATAGTGGAAACACCATATATTTT. It codes for CSAYPDSGNTIYF. The full variable domain, completed using reference TRBV29-1 and TRBJ1-3, is SAVISQKPSRDICQRGTSLTIQCQVDSQVTMMFWYRQQPGQSLTLIATANQGSEATYESGFVIDKFPISRPNLTFSTLTVSNMSPEDSSIYLCSAYPDSGNTIYFGEGSWLTVV.

This clone was seen more than once but under ten times. This sequence may be a read error, since a much larger clone differs from it by one base. Within the sample, other DNA sequences also encode this same CDR3. J is TRBJ2-7 and V is TRBV27; TRBD2 aligns across 10 bases. Germline CDR1 is MNHEY and CDR2 is SMNVEV (reference sequence). J lost 2 bases, V lost 6 bases, and 1 base had no gene match. The CDR3 length is 13 residues. Here the CDR3 reads CASRGLAAYEQYF. CDR3 DNA sequence: TGTGCCAGCAGAGGACTAGCGGCCTACGAGCAGTACTTC.

The rearrangement joins TRBV5-4 to TRBJ2-2, with 7 bases fitting TRBD2. Germline V CDR1 and CDR2: SGHNT, YYREEE (reference sequence). Trimming removed 4 bases from V and 1 base from J; junction bases left unmatched: 10. The CDR3 contains 17 residues. The CDR3 here is CASSVNERGQNTGELFF. CDR3 nucleotides: TGTGCCAGCAGCGTAAATGAGCGGGGCCAGAACACCGGGGAGCTGTTTTTT. The full variable domain, rest sourced from reference TRBV5-4 and TRBJ2-2, is ETGVTQSPTHLIKTRGQQVTLRCSSQSGHNTVSWYQQALGQGPQFIFQYYREEENGRGNFPPRFSGLQFPNYSSELNVNALELDDSALYLCASSVNERGQNTGELFFGEGSRLTVL.

The rearrangement links TRBV5-6 to TRBJ1-1, with TRBD1 identical over 8 bases. The CDR3 has 15 amino acids. The germline CDR1 and CDR2 sequences are SGHDT and YYEEEE. V gave up 4 bases and J gave up 5 bases; unmatched junction bases: 10. CDR3 protein: CASSHPLQGGTEAFF. The DNA of the CDR3 is TGTGCCAGCAGCCACCCATTACAGGGGGGAACTGAAGCTTTCTTT.

The V and J genes are TRBV4-3 and TRBJ1-4; a possible D gene is TRBD1 (6 bases). Germline loops: CDR1 LGHNA, CDR2 YSLEER. This CDR3 spans 16 amino acids. The ends were cut back, 4 bases at V and 2 bases at J, with 14 bases in the middle. The CDR3 DNA is TGCGCCAGCAGCCTAACAAGGGGGGAGACTAATGAAAAACTGTTTTTT. Translation: CASSLTRGETNEKLFF.

V and J are TRBV11-1 and TRBJ2-7; 7 bases fit TRBD1. The V segment lost 3 bases and the J segment 3 bases; nucleotides outside the gene matches: 5. Germline CDR1 is SGHAT and CDR2 is FQDESV (reference sequence). The CDR3 runs to 14 residues. As DNA, the CDR3 is TGTGCCAGCAGCTTCCCGACAGGGAACTACGAGCAGTACTTC. Protein sequence: CASSFPTGNYEQYF.

The chain combines TRBV2 with TRBJ2-5; D not certain. Between the trimmed V and J ends, which lost 1 base and 5 bases, there was a span of 2 bases. The CDR3 extends over 11 amino acids. Germline V gene data show CDR1 as SNHLY and CDR2 as FYNNEI. The CDR3 spells CASSEVETQYF. In DNA, the CDR3 is TGTGCCAGCAGTGAAGTTGAGACCCAGTACTTC.

The rearrangement joins TRBV13 to TRBJ2-1, with a tentative D call TRBD1 (5 bases). In germline, CDR1 is PRHDT, CDR2 FYEKMQ (reference sequence). The length of the CDR3 is 16 residues. V was trimmed by 2 bases and J by 3 bases, leaving 14 bases between them. DNA of the CDR3: TGTGCCAGCAGCTTAAGGGCAGGGATCATCTACAATGAGCAGTTCTTC. It is translated as CASSLRAGIIYNEQFF. The variable domain in full, with the rest retrieved from reference TRBV13 and TRBJ2-1, is AAGVIQSPRHLIKEKRETATLKCYPIPRHDTVYWYQQGPGQDPQFLISFYEKMQSDKGSIPDRFSAQQFSDYHSELNMSSLELGDSALYFCASSLRAGIIYNEQFFGPGTRLTVL.